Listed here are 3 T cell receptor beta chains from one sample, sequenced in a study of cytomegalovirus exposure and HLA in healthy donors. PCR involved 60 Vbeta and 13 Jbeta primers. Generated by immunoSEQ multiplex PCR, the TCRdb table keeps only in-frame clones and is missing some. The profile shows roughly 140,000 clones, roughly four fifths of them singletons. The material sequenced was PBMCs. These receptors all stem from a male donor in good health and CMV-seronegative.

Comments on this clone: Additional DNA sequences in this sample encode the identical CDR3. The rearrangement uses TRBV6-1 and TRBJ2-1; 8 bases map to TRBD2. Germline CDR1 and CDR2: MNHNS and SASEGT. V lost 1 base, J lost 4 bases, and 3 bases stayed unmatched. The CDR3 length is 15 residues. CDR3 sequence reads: CASSEELAGYNEQFF. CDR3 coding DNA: TGTGCCAGCAGTGAAGAATTAGCGGGGTACAATGAGCAGTTCTTC.

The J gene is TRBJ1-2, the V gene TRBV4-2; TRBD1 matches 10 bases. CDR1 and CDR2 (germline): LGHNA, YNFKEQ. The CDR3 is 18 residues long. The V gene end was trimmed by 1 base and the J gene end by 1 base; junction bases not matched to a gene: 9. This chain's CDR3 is CASSQGWTGGYLNYGYTF. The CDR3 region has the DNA TGTGCCAGCAGCCAAGGGTGGACAGGGGGTTATCTTAACTATGGCTACACCTTC.

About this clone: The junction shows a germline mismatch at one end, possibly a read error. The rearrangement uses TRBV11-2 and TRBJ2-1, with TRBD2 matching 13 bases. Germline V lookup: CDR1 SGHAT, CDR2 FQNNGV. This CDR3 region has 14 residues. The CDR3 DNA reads TGTGCCAGCAGCTTAGACAAACTAGCGGGGGGGCCCGTCTTC. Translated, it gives CASSLDKLAGGPVF.